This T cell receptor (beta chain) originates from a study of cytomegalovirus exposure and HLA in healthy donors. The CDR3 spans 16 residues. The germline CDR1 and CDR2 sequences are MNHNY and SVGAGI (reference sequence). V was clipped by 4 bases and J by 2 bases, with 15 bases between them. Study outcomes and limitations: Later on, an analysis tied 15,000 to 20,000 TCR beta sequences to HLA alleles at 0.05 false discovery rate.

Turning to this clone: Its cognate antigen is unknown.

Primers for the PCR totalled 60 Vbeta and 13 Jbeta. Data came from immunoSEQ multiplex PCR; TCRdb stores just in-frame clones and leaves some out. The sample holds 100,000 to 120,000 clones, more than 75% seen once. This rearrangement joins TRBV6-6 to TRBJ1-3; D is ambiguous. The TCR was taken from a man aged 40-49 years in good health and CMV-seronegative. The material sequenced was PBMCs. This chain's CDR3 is CASSSPTRPAGNTIYF. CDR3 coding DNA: TGTGCCAGCAGTTCACCCACGCGCCCCGCTGGAAACACCATATATTTT.